One sample yielded the 21 T cell receptor beta chains listed below, sequenced in a study of shared clonotypes between healthy human individuals. As defined, naive CD8 cells were CD45RO-negative and positively selected for CCR7, with terminally differentiated effector memory CD45RA+ cells excluded. Profiling relied on immunoSEQ multiplex PCR, and the TCRdb table lists in-frame clones only, not all of them. Of about 550,000 clones detected, about 95% appear once; the ten largest clones hold 0.085% to 0.11%. Input material: naive CD8+ T cells sorted from blood. These receptors all come from a woman aged 25 to 39 in good health.

The chain uses TRBV9 and TRBJ1-4, with TRBD1 identical over 7 bases. From germline, CDR1 is SGDLS and CDR2 YYNGEE. With V trimmed by 0 bases and J by 4 bases, 6 bases remained unmatched. CDR3 length: 16 amino acids. CDR3 coding DNA: TGTGCCAGCAGCGTAGCTGGGGGACAGATTAATGAAAAACTGTTTTTT. Encoded protein: CASSVAGGQINEKLFF.

The CDR3 nucleotides are TGTGCCAGCAGTGACTACCGGACAGGGGGCTCCTATAGCAATCAGCCCCAGCATTTT. Translating it yields CASSDYRTGGSYSNQPQHF. This chain connects TRBV6-4 to TRBJ1-5, with 11 bases fitting TRBD1. The CDR3 runs 19 residues. Germline CDR1 MRHNA, CDR2 SNTAGT. The junction had 8 bases not matched to a gene; V was cut back by 1 base and J by 0 bases.

The gene calls are TRBV10-2 and TRBJ2-2, with D possibly matching TRBD1 (5 bases). CDR3 length: 13 residues. The V and J ends lost 6 bases and 7 bases respectively, with 12 bases between them. Per germline, CDR1 WSHSY and CDR2 SAAADI. This CDR3 is CASRETEIGELFF. The CDR3 nucleotides read TGCGCCAGCAGAGAGACAGAGATCGGGGAGCTGTTTTTT.

The CDR3 coding sequence is TGTGCCAGCAGTGAAGGGCGGATGGTCCGGGGGCACGGTGAGCAGTTCTTC. It is translated as CASSEGRMVRGHGEQFF. The chain combines TRBV2 with TRBJ2-1; D assignment may be TRBD1 or TRBD2 (6 bases each). The CDR3 is made up of 17 amino acids. The germline V gene encodes CDR1 SNHLY and CDR2 FYNNEI. V lost 1 base to trimming and J lost 9 bases, with 22 bases between them.

The CDR3 loop reads CASSDHGTGGEAFF. The CDR3 bases are TGTGCCAGCAGTGATCATGGGACAGGGGGAGAAGCTTTCTTT. The chain has TRBV6-1 and TRBJ1-1; 11 nucleotides line up with TRBD1. The V gene end was trimmed by 3 bases and the J gene end by 8 bases; junction bases not matched to a gene: 5. The CDR3 runs 14 residues. Per the germline V gene, CDR1 is MNHNS and CDR2 is SASEGT.

The rearrangement links TRBV4-1 to TRBJ2-3; 9 bases align to TRBD2. The CDR3 is made up of 17 amino acids. CDR1 and CDR2 (germline): MGHRA, YSYEKL. V lost 4 bases and J lost 5; bases outside the gene matches: 13. CDR3 protein: CASSPWPGGRAGDTQYF. The DNA for the CDR3 is TGCGCCAGCAGCCCCTGGCCGGGCGGGAGGGCCGGAGATACGCAGTATTTT.

The gene calls are TRBV27 and TRBJ1-5, with TRBD1 matching 9 bases. The CDR3 length is 14 residues. Trimming cost V 5 bases and J 7 bases; bases outside gene matches: 6. Germline lookup yields CDR1 MNHEY and CDR2 SMNVEV (reference sequence). CDR3: CASSPRTGEQPQHF. Written as DNA, the CDR3 is TGTGCCAGCAGTCCAAGGACAGGGGAACAGCCCCAGCATTTT.

The chain couples TRBV28 to TRBJ2-7, with TRBD2 matching over 10 bases. CDR1 is MDHEN, CDR2 SYDVKM, per germline. The V gene end was trimmed by 5 bases and the J gene end by 3 bases; junction bases not matched to a gene: 7. CDR3 length equals 15 residues. CDR3 in DNA: TGTGCCAGCAGTCCCCTAGCGGGAGCCCACTACGAGCAGTACTTC. Its protein is CASSPLAGAHYEQYF.

This chain connects TRBV7-8 to TRBJ1-1, with 8 positions matching TRBD1. The CDR3 length is 15 residues. From germline, CDR1 is SGHVS and CDR2 FQNEAQ. Losses at the gene ends were 6 bases for V and 4 bases for J; bases not matched to a gene: 10. CDR3 in amino acids: CASRQTRTGITEAFF. The DNA of the CDR3 is TGTGCCAGCAGACAAACTCGGACAGGGATCACTGAAGCTTTCTTT.

For this clone: Germline is not matched at one junction end, which may reflect a read error. CDR3 protein: CASSFTGASSEQYF. The CDR3 DNA reads TGTGCCAGCAGTTTTACCGGGGCCTCCTCCGAGCAGTACTTC. The genes are TRBV5-6 and TRBJ2-7, with D perhaps TRBD1 or TRBD2 (5 bases each). The CDR3 has 14 residues. The V gene's germline CDR1 is SGHDT and CDR2 YYEEEE.

V and J are TRBV19 and TRBJ1-1, with D tentatively TRBD1 (5 bases). The germline V gene has CDR1 LNHDA and CDR2 SQIVND (reference sequence). V lost 4 bases, J lost 3 bases, and 9 bases lay in between. The CDR3 length is 13 residues. CDR3 DNA sequence: TGTGCCAGTAGTAGAGGGGTGGACACTGAAGCTTTCTTT. It encodes CASSRGVDTEAFF.

This clone came up a few times. This sequence joins TRBV20-1 and TRBJ2-7; D unclear. The CDR3 covers 11 residues. CDR1 DFQATT and CDR2 SNEGSKA come from the germline V gene (reference sequence). Trimming left V 0 bases short and J 7 bases short, with 7 bases between. For the CDR3, the DNA is TGCAGTGCTAGAGATAGTGGGGAGCAGTACTTC. It codes for CSARDSGEQYF.

V and J are TRBV4-1 and TRBJ2-1, with 8 nucleotides matching TRBD1. CDR1 is MGHRA, CDR2 YSYEKL, per germline. The J segment lost 4 bases and the V segment lost 0 bases, leaving 2 bases of the junction unmatched. The CDR3 consists of 15 residues. CDR3 sequence (DNA): TGCGCCAGCAGCCAAGAACGGACAGGGTACAATGAGCAGTTCTTC. It codes for CASSQERTGYNEQFF.

This sequence joins TRBV10-1 and TRBJ2-7; D may be TRBD2 (6 bases). Deletions cut 3 bases from V and 1 base from J, with 13 bases between. This CDR3 has 15 residues. Germline CDR1 WNHNN, CDR2 SYGVQD (reference sequence). CDR3 bases: TGCGCCAGCAGTGATGGGCTAGCGCTTTCCTACGAGCAGTACTTC. This translates into CASSDGLALSYEQYF.

The CDR3 loop reads CSARDGHEQFF. CDR3 nucleotide sequence: TGCAGTGCTAGAGATGGGCATGAGCAGTTCTTC. J is TRBJ2-1 and V is TRBV20-1; D call uncertain. V lost 0 bases and J 8 bases, leaving 5 bases between the germline ends. Germline V gene sequence: CDR1 DFQATT, CDR2 SNEGSKA (reference sequence). The CDR3 sequence is 11 residues long.

This sequence joins TRBV4-1 and TRBJ2-6; D is unresolved. The V end lost 0 bases, the J end lost 4 bases, and 13 bases lay between the germline ends. The CDR3 sequence is 17 residues long. Germline CDR1 reads MGHRA; CDR2 reads YSYEKL. The CDR3 DNA is TGCGCCAGCAGCCAAGATCCCTTGGGTCCCGGGGCCAACGTCCTGACTTTC. Amino acids: CASSQDPLGPGANVLTF.

This rearrangement joins TRBV28 to TRBJ1-5; D might be TRBD1 (6 bases). V lost 2 bases to trimming and J lost 9 bases, with 14 bases between them. The CDR3 spans 14 residues. Germline assignment: CDR1 MDHEN and CDR2 SYDVKM. The CDR3 reads CASSLLRGAWPQHF. The CDR3 region has the DNA TGTGCCAGCAGTTTACTCAGGGGCGCATGGCCCCAGCATTTT.

The J gene is TRBJ2-1, the V gene TRBV19; D is ambiguous. The CDR3 extends over 14 amino acids. Germline-derived CDR1 and CDR2 are LNHDA and SQIVND (reference sequence). V dropped 6 bases and J dropped 3 bases, with 12 bases sitting between them. The CDR3: CASRIRQSYNEQFF. The CDR3 DNA follows: TGTGCCAGTAGAATTAGACAAAGCTACAATGAGCAGTTCTTC.

This clone was detected only once. V is TRBV13 and J is TRBJ2-7; D gene uncertain. The CDR3 totals 14 residues. Germline values: CDR1 PRHDT, CDR2 FYEKMQ (reference sequence). V was pared by 1 base and J by 0 bases, with 7 bases between. For the CDR3, the DNA is TGTGCCAGCAGCTTAGAGGGCATCTCCTACGAGCAGTACTTC. Residues: CASSLEGISYEQYF.

On this clone: One end of the junction fails to match germline, which may point to a read error. This chain links TRBV6-1 with TRBJ1-5; 7 bases agree with TRBD1. Germline V lookup: CDR1 MNHNS, CDR2 SASEGT. The CDR3 totals 14 residues. The CDR3, as DNA: TGTGCCAGCAGGGAAGACAGGGGCAATCAGCCCCAGCATTTT. It codes for CASREDRGNQPQHF.

V and J are TRBV27 and TRBJ1-5; D might be TRBD1 (6 bases). This CDR3 contains 17 residues. Germline values: CDR1 MNHEY, CDR2 SMNVEV (reference sequence). V dropped 2 bases and J dropped 4 bases, with 18 bases sitting between them. CDR3 amino acids: CASSLTPTWTENQPQHF. Written as DNA, the CDR3 is TGTGCCAGCAGTTTAACGCCAACCTGGACAGAAAATCAGCCCCAGCATTTT.